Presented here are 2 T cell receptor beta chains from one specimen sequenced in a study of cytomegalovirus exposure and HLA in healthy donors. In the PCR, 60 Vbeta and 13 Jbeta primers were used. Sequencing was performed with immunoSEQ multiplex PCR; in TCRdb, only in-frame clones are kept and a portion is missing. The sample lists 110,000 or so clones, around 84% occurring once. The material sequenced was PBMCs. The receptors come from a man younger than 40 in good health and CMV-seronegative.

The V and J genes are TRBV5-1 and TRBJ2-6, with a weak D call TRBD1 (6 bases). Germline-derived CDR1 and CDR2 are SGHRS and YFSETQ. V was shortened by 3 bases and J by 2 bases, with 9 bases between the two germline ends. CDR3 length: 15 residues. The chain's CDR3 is CASSSAGAGANVLTF. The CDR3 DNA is TGCGCCAGCAGCTCAGCAGGGGCTGGGGCCAACGTCCTGACTTTC.

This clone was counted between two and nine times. In DNA form, the CDR3 reads TGTGCCAGCTCACCGCTACTAGCGGGGGTCGGTGCAGATACGCAGTATTTT. This gives the protein CASSPLLAGVGADTQYF. The gene calls are TRBV18 and TRBJ2-3; 11 bases agree with TRBD2. The CDR3 is made up of 17 amino acids. Germline CDR1 and CDR2: KGHSH and LQKENI. V gave up 3 bases and J gave up 4 bases; unmatched junction bases: 9.